This TCR beta chain was found in a study of cytomegalovirus exposure and HLA in healthy donors. Study information: Samples from HLA-typed donors yielded some 85 million unique TCRs in an early data release. Regarding the study as a whole: TRBV6-2, TRBV6-3 and other indistinguishable V segments were excluded.

As concerns this clone: Its antigen is unidentified.

The PCR ran on 60 Vbeta and 13 Jbeta primers. The method was immunoSEQ multiplex PCR; TCRdb's version includes in-frame clones alone and lacks a portion of them. The sample lists approximately 99,000 clones; about four fifths were seen once. The CDR3 length is 11 residues. V dropped 8 bases and J dropped 1 base, with 6 bases sitting between them. CDR1 is MDHEN and CDR2 is SYDVKM in the germline V gene. The donors were healthy bone marrow donors. The chain has TRBV28 and TRBJ2-7; TRBD2 might be the D (5 bases). The origin of this receptor is a middle-aged man in good health and CMV-seropositive. Sample: PBMCs. The CDR3 protein is CASGRSYEQYF. CDR3 nucleotides: TGTGCCAGCGGGAGATCCTACGAGCAGTACTTC.